Below are 9 T cell receptor beta chains sequenced from a single sample in a study of patients and donors after allogeneic stem cell transplantation. TCRdb used MiXCR to reprocess the RT-PCR reads, holding one entry per CDR3 protein. Here the sample spans more than 150,000 distinct CDR3 sequences, more than 35% being singletons. Sequences were obtained from blood, either unsorted or a sorted T cell fraction (not recorded which). The receptors here all came from a human donor who was either an allogeneic HSCT recipient or a stem cell or donor lymphocyte infusion donor (not recorded which). It is not recorded whose cells these are; they may come from a transplant donor.

This clonotype came up a few times. The gene calls are TRBV20-1 and TRBJ1-1; D gene ambiguous. V was cut by 5 bases and J by 0 bases, with 16 bases left in between. This CDR3 is 15 amino acids long. Germline CDR1 is DFQATT and CDR2 is SNEGSKA (reference sequence). The CDR3 reads CSADLDRQLNTEAFF. The CDR3, as DNA: TGCAGTGCTGACTTAGATCGGCAGCTGAACACTGAAGCTTTCTTT.

This clonotype appeared a few times. The V and J genes are TRBV9 and TRBJ2-1; 7 bases agree with TRBD1. CDR1 SGDLS and CDR2 YYNGEE come from the germline V gene. This CDR3 contains 17 residues. The V and J ends lost 0 bases and 0 bases, in that order; junction bases with no gene match: 6. The CDR3 DNA is TGTGCCAGCAGCGTAGTGACAGGGTTCAGCTCCTACAATGAGCAGTTCTTC. Translated, it gives CASSVVTGFSSYNEQFF.

Only a few counts were recorded for this clonotype. The J gene is TRBJ1-1, the V gene TRBV20-1; D remains ambiguous. The CDR3 is 12 amino acids. The V gene lost 3 bases and the J gene lost 4 bases, with 9 bases spanning the gap. Germline lookup yields CDR1 DFQATT and CDR2 SNEGSKA (reference sequence). The CDR3 sequence: CSASALITEAFF. The CDR3 DNA reads as TGCAGTGCTAGCGCCCTTATCACTGAAGCTTTCTTT.

There are a few counts of this clonotype. The chain carries TRBV28 and TRBJ1-2; D gene ambiguous. Germline-derived CDR1 and CDR2 are MDHEN and SYDVKM. Between the trimmed V and J ends, which lost 4 bases and 4 bases, there was a span of 13 bases. The CDR3 spans 14 residues. The CDR3 region is CASSSLPGGYGYTF. Written as DNA, the CDR3 is TGTGCCAGCAGTTCCCTACCGGGCGGCTATGGCTACACCTTC.

V gene TRBV28 combines with J gene TRBJ2-7; no clear D gene. The germline gives CDR1 MDHEN, CDR2 SYDVKM. Trimming removed 1 base from V and 7 bases from J, with 11 bases in between. The CDR3 totals 13 residues. The CDR3 loop is CASSLSHGGEQYF. The DNA of the CDR3 is TGTGCCAGCAGTTTATCCCACGGTGGGGAGCAGTACTTC.

This clonotype was picked up a small number of times. J is TRBJ1-3 and V is TRBV2, with unresolved D. The germline V gene encodes CDR1 SNHLY and CDR2 FYNNEI. Trimming took off 3 bases at V and 0 bases at J, with 12 bases between the two ends. This CDR3 has 16 amino acids. CDR3 sequence (DNA): TGTGCCAGCAGTGAGTGGCAGGACCTCTCTGGAAACACCATATATTTT. This gives the protein CASSEWQDLSGNTIYF.

This clonotype was counted a few times. The V and J genes are TRBV3-1 and TRBJ1-5, with a possible D match to TRBD1 (6 bases). Per the germline V gene, CDR1 is LGHDT and CDR2 is YNNKEL (reference sequence). The CDR3 extends over 15 amino acids. With 4 bases removed from V and 6 bases from J, the gap between germline ends came to 16 bases. The DNA of the CDR3 is TGTGCCAGCAGCCTAGGGGGTATTTTAGGTCAGCCCCAGCATTTT. It translates to CASSLGGILGQPQHF.

The sample holds a few counts of this clonotype. This chain connects TRBV24-1 to TRBJ1-2, with a weak D call TRBD1 (5 bases). Germline CDR1 KGHDR, CDR2 SFDVKD. This CDR3 region has 13 residues. Trimming cost V 5 bases and J 5 bases, with 11 bases left between them. CDR3 in amino acids: CATSANRNYGYTF. The CDR3 nucleotides are TGTGCCACCAGTGCTAACAGGAATTATGGCTACACCTTC.

This clonotype was seen repeatedly, ten times or more. V is TRBV12-3 or TRBV12-4 and J is TRBJ2-7; possible D gene TRBD1, 6 bases. Trimming took 4 bases from V and 4 from J, leaving 11 bases between them. This CDR3 comprises 13 residues. The CDR3 nucleotides are TGTGCCAGCAGTTCGGACAGCCGATACGAGCAGTACTTC. The encoded protein is CASSSDSRYEQYF.